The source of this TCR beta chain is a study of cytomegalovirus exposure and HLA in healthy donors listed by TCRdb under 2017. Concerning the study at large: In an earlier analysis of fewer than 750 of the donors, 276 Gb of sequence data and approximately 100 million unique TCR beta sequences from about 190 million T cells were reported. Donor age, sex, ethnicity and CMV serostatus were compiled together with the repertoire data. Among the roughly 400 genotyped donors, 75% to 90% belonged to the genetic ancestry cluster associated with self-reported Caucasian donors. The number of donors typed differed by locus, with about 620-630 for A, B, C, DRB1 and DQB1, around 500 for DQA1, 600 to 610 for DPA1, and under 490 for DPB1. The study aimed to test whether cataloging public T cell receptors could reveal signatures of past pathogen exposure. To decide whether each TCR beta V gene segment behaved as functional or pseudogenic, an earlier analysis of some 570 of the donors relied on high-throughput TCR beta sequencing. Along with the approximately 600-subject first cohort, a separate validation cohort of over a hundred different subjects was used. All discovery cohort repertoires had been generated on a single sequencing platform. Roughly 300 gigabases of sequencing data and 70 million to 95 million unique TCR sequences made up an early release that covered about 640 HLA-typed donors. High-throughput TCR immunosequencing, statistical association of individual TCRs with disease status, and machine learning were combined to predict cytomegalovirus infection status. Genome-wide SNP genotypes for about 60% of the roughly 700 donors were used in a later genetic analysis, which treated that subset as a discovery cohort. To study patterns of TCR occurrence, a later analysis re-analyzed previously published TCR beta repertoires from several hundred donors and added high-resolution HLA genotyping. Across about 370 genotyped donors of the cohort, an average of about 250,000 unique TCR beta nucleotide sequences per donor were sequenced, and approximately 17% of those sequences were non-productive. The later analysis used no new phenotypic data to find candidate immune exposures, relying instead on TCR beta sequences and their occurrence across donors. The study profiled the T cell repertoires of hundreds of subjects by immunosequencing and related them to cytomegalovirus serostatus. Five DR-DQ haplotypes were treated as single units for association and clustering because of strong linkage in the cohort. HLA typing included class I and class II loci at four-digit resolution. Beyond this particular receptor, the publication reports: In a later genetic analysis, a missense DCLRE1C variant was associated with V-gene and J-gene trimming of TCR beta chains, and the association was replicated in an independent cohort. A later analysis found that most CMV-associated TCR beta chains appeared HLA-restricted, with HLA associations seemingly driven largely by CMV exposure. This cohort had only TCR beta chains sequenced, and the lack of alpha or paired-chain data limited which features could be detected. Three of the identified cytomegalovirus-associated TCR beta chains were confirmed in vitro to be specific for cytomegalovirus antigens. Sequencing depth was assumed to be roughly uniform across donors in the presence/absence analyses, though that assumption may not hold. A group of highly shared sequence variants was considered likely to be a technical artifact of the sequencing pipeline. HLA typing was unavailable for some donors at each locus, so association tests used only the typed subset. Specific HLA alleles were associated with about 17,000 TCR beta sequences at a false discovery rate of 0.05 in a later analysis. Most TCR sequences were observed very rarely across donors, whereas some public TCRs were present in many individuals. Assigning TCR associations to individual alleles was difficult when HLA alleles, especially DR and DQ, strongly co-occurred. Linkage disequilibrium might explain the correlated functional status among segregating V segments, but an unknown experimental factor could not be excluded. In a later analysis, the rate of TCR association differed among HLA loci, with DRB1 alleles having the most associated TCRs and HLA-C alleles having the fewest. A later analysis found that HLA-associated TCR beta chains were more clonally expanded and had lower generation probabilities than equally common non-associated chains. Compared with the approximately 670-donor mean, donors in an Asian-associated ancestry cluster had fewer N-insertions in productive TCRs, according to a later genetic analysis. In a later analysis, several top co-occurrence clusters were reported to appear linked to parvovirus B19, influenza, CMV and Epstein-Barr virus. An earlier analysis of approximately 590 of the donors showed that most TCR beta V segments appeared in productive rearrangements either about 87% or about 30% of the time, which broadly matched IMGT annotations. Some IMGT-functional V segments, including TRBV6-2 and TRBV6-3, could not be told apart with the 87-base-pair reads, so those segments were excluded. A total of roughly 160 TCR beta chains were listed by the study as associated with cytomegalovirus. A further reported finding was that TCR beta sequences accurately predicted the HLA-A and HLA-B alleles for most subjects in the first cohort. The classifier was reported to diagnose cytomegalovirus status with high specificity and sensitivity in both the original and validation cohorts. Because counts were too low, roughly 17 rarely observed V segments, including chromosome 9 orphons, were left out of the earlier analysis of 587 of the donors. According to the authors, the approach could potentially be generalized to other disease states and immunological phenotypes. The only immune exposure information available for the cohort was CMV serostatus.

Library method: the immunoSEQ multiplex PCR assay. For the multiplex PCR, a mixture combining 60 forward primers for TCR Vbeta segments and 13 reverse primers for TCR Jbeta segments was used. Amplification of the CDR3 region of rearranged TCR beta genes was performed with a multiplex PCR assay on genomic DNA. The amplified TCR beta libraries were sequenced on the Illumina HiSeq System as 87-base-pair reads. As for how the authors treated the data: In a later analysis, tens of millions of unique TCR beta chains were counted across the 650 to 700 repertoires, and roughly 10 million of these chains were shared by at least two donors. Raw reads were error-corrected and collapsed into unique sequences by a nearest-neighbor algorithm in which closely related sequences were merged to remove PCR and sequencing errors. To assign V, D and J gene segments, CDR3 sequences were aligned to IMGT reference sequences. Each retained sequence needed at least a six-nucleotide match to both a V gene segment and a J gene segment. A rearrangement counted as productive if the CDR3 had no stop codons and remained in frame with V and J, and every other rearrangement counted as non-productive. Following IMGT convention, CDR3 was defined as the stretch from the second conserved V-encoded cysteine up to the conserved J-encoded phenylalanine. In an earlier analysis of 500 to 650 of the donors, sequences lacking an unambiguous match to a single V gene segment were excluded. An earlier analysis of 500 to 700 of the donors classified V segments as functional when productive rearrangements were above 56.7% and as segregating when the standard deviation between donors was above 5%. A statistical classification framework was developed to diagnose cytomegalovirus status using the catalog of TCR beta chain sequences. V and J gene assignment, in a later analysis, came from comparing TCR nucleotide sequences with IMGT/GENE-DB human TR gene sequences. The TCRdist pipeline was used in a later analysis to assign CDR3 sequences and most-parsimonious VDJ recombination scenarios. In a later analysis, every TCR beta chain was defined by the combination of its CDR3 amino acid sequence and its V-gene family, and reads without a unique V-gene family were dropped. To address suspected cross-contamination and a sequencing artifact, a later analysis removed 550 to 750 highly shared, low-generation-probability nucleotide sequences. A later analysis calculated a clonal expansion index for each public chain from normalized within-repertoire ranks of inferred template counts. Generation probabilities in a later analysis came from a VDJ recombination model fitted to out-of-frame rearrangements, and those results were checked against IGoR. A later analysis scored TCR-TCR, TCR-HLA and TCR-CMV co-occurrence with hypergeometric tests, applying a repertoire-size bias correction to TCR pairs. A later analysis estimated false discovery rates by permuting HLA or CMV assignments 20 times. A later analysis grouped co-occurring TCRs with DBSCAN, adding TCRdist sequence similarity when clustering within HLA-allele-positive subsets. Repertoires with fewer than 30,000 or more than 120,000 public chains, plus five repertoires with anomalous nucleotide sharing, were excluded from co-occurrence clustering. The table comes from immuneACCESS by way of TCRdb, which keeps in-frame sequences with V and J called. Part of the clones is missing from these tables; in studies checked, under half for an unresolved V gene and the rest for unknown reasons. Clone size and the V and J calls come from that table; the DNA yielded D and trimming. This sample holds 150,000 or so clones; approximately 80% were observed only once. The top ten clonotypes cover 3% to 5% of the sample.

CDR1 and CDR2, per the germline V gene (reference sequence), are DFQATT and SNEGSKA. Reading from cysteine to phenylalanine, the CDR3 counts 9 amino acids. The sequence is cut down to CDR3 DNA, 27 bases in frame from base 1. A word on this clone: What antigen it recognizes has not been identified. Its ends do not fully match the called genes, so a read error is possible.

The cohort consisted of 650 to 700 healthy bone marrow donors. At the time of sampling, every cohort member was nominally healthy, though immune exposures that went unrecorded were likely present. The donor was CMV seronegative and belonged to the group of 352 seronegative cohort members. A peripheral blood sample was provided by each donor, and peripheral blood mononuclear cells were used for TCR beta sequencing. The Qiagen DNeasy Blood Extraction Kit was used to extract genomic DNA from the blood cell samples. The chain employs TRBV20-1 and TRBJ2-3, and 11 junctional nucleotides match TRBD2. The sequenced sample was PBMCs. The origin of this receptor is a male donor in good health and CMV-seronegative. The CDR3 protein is CSTSGSEYF. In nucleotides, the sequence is TGCAGTACTAGCGGGAGTGAGTATTTT.